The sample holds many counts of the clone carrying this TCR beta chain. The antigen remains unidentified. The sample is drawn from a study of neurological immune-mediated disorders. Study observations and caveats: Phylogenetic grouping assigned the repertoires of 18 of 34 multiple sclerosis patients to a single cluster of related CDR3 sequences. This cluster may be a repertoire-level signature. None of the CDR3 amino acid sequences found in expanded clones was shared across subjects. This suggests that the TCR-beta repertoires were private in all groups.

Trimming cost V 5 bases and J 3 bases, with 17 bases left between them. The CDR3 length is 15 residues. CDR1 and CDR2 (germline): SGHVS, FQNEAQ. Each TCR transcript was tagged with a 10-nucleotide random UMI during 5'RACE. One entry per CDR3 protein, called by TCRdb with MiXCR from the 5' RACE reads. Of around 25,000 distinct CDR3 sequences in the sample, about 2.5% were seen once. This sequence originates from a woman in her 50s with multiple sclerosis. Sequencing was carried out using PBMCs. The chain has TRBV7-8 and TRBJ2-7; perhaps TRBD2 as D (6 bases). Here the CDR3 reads CASSEKTGLFYEQYF. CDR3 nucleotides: TGTGCCAGCAGCGAAAAAACGGGACTTTTCTACGAGCAGTACTTC.